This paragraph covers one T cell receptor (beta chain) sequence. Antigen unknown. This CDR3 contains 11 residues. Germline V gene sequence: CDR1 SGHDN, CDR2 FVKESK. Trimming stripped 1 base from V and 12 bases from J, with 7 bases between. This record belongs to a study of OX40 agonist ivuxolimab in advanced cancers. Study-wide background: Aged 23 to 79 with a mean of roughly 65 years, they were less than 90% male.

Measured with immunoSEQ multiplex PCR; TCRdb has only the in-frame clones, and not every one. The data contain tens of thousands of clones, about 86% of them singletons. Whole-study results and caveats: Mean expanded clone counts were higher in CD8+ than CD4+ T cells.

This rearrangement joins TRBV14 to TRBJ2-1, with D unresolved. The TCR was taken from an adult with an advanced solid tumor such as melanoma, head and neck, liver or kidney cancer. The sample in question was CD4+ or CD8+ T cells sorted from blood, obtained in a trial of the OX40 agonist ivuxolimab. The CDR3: CASSQASVQFF. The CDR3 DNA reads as TGTGCCAGCAGCCAAGCGTCTGTGCAGTTCTTC.